Below are 10 T cell receptor beta chains sequenced from a single sample in a study of T cells after yellow fever vaccination. TCRdb passed the 5' RACE reads through MiXCR, listing each CDR3 protein once. This sample carries roughly 340,000 distinct CDR3 sequences, roughly 8.7% of them seen once, and the ten largest clones take about a sixth. The sample in question was PBMCs, obtained on the day of the first yellow fever vaccination. The receptors shown here come from a man younger than 30 who received the YFV17D yellow fever vaccine.

The gene calls are TRBV12-3 or TRBV12-4 and TRBJ1-2; D gene unclear. With 4 bases removed from V and 2 bases from J, the gap between germline ends came to 14 bases. This CDR3 region has 15 residues. The CDR3 spells CASSWSLTGNYGYTF. The CDR3 coding sequence is TGTGCCAGCAGTTGGAGCCTAACCGGCAACTATGGCTACACCTTC.

The rearrangement links TRBV12-3 or TRBV12-4 to TRBJ1-1, with D perhaps TRBD1 (5 bases). Trimming cost V 5 bases and J 1 base, with 14 bases left between them. This CDR3 is built from 15 residues. The CDR3 DNA is TGTGCCAGCAGTCTCGGGGCCTCATCGAACACTGAAGCTTTCTTT. As protein: CASSLGASSNTEAFF.

This clonotype was seen a few times. The CDR3 nucleotides are TGCAGCGTTGAGGGGACAGGGGGCTATGGCTACACCTTC. Encoded protein: CSVEGTGGYGYTF. The V and J genes are TRBV29-1 and TRBJ1-2, with 11 bases matching TRBD1. The V gene's germline CDR1 is SQVTM and CDR2 ANQGSEA. The CDR3 covers 13 residues. Unmatched junction bases numbered 1, after V lost 3 bases and J lost 4 bases. The full variable domain, rest sourced from reference TRBV29-1 and TRBJ1-2, is SAVISQKPSRDICQRGTSLTIQCQVDSQVTMMFWYRQQPGQSLTLIATANQGSEATYESGFVIDKFPISRPNLTFSTLTVSNMSPEDSSIYLCSVEGTGGYGYTFGSGTRLTVV.

The rearrangement links TRBV7-2 to TRBJ2-2, with D maybe TRBD1 (5 bases). The CDR3 runs to 15 residues. Per the germline V gene, CDR1 is SGHTA and CDR2 is FQGNSA. The V and J ends lost 1 base and 6 bases respectively, with 12 bases between them. Here the CDR3 reads CASSLENRIPGELFF. CDR3 sequence (DNA): TGTGCCAGCAGCTTAGAAAACAGGATTCCCGGGGAGCTGTTTTTT.

This clonotype was observed many times. This rearrangement joins TRBV20-1 to TRBJ2-1; 9 bases align to TRBD2. Germline V gene lookup returns CDR1 DFQATT and CDR2 SNEGSKA (reference sequence). The CDR3 consists of 15 residues. V lost 6 bases to trimming and J lost 4 bases; unmatched junction nucleotides: 10. The DNA for the CDR3 is TGCAGTGCAGGGGAGCGGGGGGCGTATTACAATGAGCAGTTCTTC. It yields the protein CSAGERGAYYNEQFF.

The rearrangement uses TRBV20-1 and TRBJ2-5; D may be TRBD1 or TRBD2 (5 bases each). The V end was cut by 3 bases, the J end by 1 base, with 12 bases between. Germline assignment: CDR1 DFQATT and CDR2 SNEGSKA (reference sequence). This CDR3 is 14 amino acids long. The CDR3 DNA is TGCAGTGCTAGCCCAACTGGGACCCAAGAGACCCAGTACTTC. Protein sequence: CSASPTGTQETQYF.

This clonotype was picked up a small number of times. V usage is TRBV4-2 and J usage is TRBJ2-4; D is ambiguous. CDR1 LGHNA and CDR2 YNFKEQ come from the germline V gene. The CDR3 consists of 14 residues. V was cut by 2 bases and J by 7 bases, with 12 bases left in between. The CDR3 here is CASSQPGRLNIQYF. CDR3 DNA sequence: TGTGCCAGCAGCCAACCTGGGCGGTTGAACATTCAGTACTTC.

The chain employs TRBV5-1 and TRBJ2-2; 7 bases match TRBD1. Per germline, CDR1 SGHRS and CDR2 YFSETQ. This CDR3 is built from 13 residues. V was clipped by 5 bases and J by 5 bases; unmatched bases: 3. DNA for the CDR3: TGCGCCAGCAGTACGACAGGGACCGGGGAGCTGTTTTTT. Amino acids: CASSTTGTGELFF.

The sample holds one count of this clonotype. In DNA form, the CDR3 reads TGTGCCAGCAGCCCGGGTGGGATCACAGATACGCAGTATTTT. Residues: CASSPGGITDTQYF. The chain couples TRBV12-3 or TRBV12-4 to TRBJ2-3; no definite D call. V was trimmed by 6 bases and J by 2 bases, leaving 12 bases between them. The CDR3 is 14 residues long.

This clonotype has more than one count but fewer than ten. This chain connects TRBV4-2 to TRBJ2-7; D unresolved. The CDR3 has 14 residues. V lost 4 bases and J lost 2, with 12 bases in between. CDR1 is LGHNA and CDR2 is YNFKEQ in the germline V gene. The CDR3 nucleotides are TGTGCCAGCAGCCTCTTAACGGGTACCTACGAGCAGTACTTC. It codes for CASSLLTGTYEQYF.